This T cell receptor beta chain is drawn from a study of T cell repertoires in aging, cancer and after chemotherapy. Multiplex touch-down PCR with TRB-A/B primers amplified rearranged V-D-J TRB sequences. MiXCR was run by TCRdb on the multiplex PCR reads, yielding one entry per CDR3 protein. Of some 9,300 distinct CDR3 sequences listed, 20% to 30% are singletons. The template was genomic DNA from peripheral blood, not RNA. V dropped 1 base and J dropped 4 bases, with 10 bases sitting between them. In germline, CDR1 is DFQATT, CDR2 SNEGSKA (reference sequence). The CDR3 has 14 residues. This clonotype was counted only a few times.

Sequenced sample: blood. The rearrangement uses TRBV20-1 and TRBJ2-2; TRBD2 is a possible D gene (6 bases). This clonotype was obtained from a human donor with a blood cancer. The donor label of this sample is uncertain. CDR3 sequence (DNA): TGCAGTGCTAGAGCCCTAGCGCTCACCGGGGAGCTGTTTTTT. It codes for CSARALALTGELFF.